This TCR beta chain was obtained from a study of cytomegalovirus exposure and HLA in healthy donors. Study in general: Among some 400 genotyped donors, about 83% fell in the Caucasian-associated ancestry cluster. Whole-study results and caveats: A later analysis showed HLA-associated TCR beta chains outstripping equally common others in clonal expansion. Earlier analysis yielded a pattern in which most TCR beta V segments were productive about 87% or about 30% of the time.

J lost 10 bases, V lost 6 bases, and 7 bases had no gene match. CDR1 is SGHDT, CDR2 YYEEEE, per germline. CDR3 length equals 13 residues. PCR primers comprised 60 Vbeta and 13 Jbeta primers. Original methodology: Roughly 11 million shared chains were among the about 80 million unique TCR beta chains that a later analysis counted. Profiled with immunoSEQ multiplex PCR; TCRdb holds only in-frame clones, not every one. The V and J calls and clone size are taken from that table; D and trimming were inferred from the DNA. The repertoire holds some 200,000 clones, with more than 85% as singletons. This clone appeared once. No antigen is known for it.

The clonotype comes from a woman under 30 in good health and CMV-seronegative. V gene TRBV5-6 combines with J gene TRBJ1-1; 12 bases match TRBD1. Sequenced: PBMCs. The CDR3 sequence: CASTTGQGALAFF. As DNA, the CDR3 is TGTGCCAGCACTACGGGACAGGGGGCATTAGCTTTCTTT.